This T cell receptor beta chain derives from a study of cytomegalovirus exposure and HLA in healthy donors (dated by TCRdb to 2015 to 2018). About the full investigation: In an earlier analysis of approximately 640 of the donors, 276 Gb of sequence data and 100 million or so unique TCR beta sequences from roughly 190 million T cells were reported. To predict cytomegalovirus infection status, the study combined high-throughput TCR immunosequencing, statistical association of individual TCRs with disease status, and machine learning. Genome-wide SNP genotypes for about 60% of the roughly 700 donors were used in a later genetic analysis, which treated that subset as a discovery cohort. A later analysis re-analyzed previously published TCR beta repertoires from hundreds of donors and added high-resolution HLA genotyping to study TCR occurrence patterns. In an earlier analysis of 550 to 700 of the donors, high-throughput TCR beta sequencing was used to judge whether each TCR beta V gene segment behaved as functional or pseudogenic. The later analysis used no new phenotypic data to find candidate immune exposures, relying instead on TCR beta sequences and their occurrence across donors. A separate validation cohort of 100 to 150 different subjects was used in addition to the roughly 640-subject first cohort. The study aimed to test whether signatures of past pathogen exposure could be identified by cataloging public T cell receptors. About 5 DR-DQ haplotypes were handled as single units for association and clustering, since linkage in the cohort was strong. The T cell repertoires of 670 or so subjects were profiled by immunosequencing and related to cytomegalovirus serostatus. Of the roughly 430 genotyped donors, over 65% fell in the genetic ancestry cluster associated with self-reported Caucasian donors. Donor age, sex, ethnicity and CMV serostatus were compiled together with the repertoire data. Class I and class II HLA loci were covered by the typing at four-digit resolution. The number of typed donors differed by locus: about 620-630 for A, B, C, DRB1 and DQB1; 500 to 550 for DQA1; around 610 for DPA1; and 450 to 480 for DPB1. All discovery cohort repertoires had been generated using a single sequencing platform. An early release that covered about 600 HLA-typed donors contained approximately 300 gigabases of sequencing data and about 84 million unique TCR sequences. Among 300 to 500 genotyped donors of the cohort, an average of approximately 240,000 unique TCR beta nucleotide sequences was sequenced per donor, of which roughly 17% were non-productive. General study outcomes and caveats: In both the original and validation cohorts, the classifier was reported to diagnose cytomegalovirus status with high specificity and sensitivity. Compared with the approximately 700-donor mean, donors in an Asian-associated ancestry cluster had fewer N-insertions in productive TCRs, according to a later genetic analysis. A later analysis found that HLA-associated TCR beta chains were more clonally expanded and had lower generation probabilities than equally common non-associated chains. A total of roughly 160 TCR beta chains were listed by the study as associated with cytomegalovirus. Across donors, most TCR sequences were observed very rarely, whereas some public TCRs were present in many individuals. Roughly uniform sequencing depth across donors was assumed in presence/absence analyses, although this assumption may not hold. Because some donors lacked HLA typing at each locus, the association tests relied only on the typed subset. A further reported finding was that TCR beta sequences accurately predicted the HLA-A and HLA-B alleles for most subjects in the first cohort. Only TCR beta chains were sequenced in this cohort, and the absence of alpha or paired-chain data limited detectable features. According to the authors, the approach could potentially be generalized to other disease states and immunological phenotypes. In a later genetic analysis, a missense DCLRE1C variant was associated with V-gene and J-gene trimming of TCR beta chains, and the association was replicated in an independent cohort. In vitro tests confirmed that three of the cytomegalovirus-associated TCR beta chains recognize cytomegalovirus antigens. Correlated functional status among segregating V segments might be attributable to linkage disequilibrium, but an unknown experimental factor could not be ruled out. Because counts were too low, approximately 18 rarely observed V segments, including chromosome 9 orphons, were excluded from the earlier analysis of about 500 of the donors. In an earlier analysis of under 600 of the donors, most TCR beta V segments were observed in productive rearrangements about 87% or about 30% of the time, broadly matching IMGT annotations. The only immune exposure information available for the cohort was CMV serostatus. A later analysis found that most CMV-associated TCR beta chains appeared HLA-restricted, with HLA associations seemingly driven largely by CMV exposure. The 87-base-pair reads could not distinguish some IMGT-functional V segments, including TRBV6-2 and TRBV6-3, so those segments were excluded. According to a later analysis, TCR association rates differed among HLA loci, with DRB1 alleles showing the most associated TCRs and HLA-C alleles showing the fewest. When HLA alleles, especially DR and DQ, strongly co-occurred, TCR associations were difficult to assign to individual alleles. At a false discovery rate of 0.05, a later analysis linked 16,000 or so TCR beta sequences to specific HLA alleles. A cluster of highly shared sequence variants was judged likely to be a technical artifact of the sequencing pipeline. According to a later analysis, parvovirus B19, influenza, CMV and Epstein-Barr virus appeared linked to several top co-occurrence clusters.

Concerning this clone: Its antigen has not been determined. It has no much larger one-base neighbor in the sample; base qualities were not kept.

Taken from the germline V gene, the CDR1 and CDR2 loops are SGDLS and YYNGEE. The trim is 0 bases for V and 5 bases for J, with a gap of 6 bases between the germline ends. The CDR3 covers 13 residues, taking in both the cysteine and the phenylalanine. The kept DNA is CDR3 alone, 39 bases in frame from the first base. The cohort comprised some 700 healthy bone marrow donors. Cohort members were all nominally healthy when sampled, although unrecorded immune exposures were likely present. The donor tested CMV seropositive, placing the donor among the 289 seropositive members of the cohort. Every donor gave a peripheral blood sample, and the peripheral blood mononuclear cells from that sample were used for TCR beta sequencing. The Qiagen DNeasy Blood Extraction Kit was used to extract genomic DNA from the blood cell samples. Library generation was performed with the immunoSEQ multiplex PCR assay. The multiplex PCR relied on a mix of 60 forward primers for TCR Vbeta segments and 13 reverse primers for TCR Jbeta segments. A multiplex PCR assay on genomic DNA amplified the CDR3 region of rearranged TCR beta genes. The amplified TCR beta libraries were sequenced on the Illumina HiSeq System as 87-base-pair reads. As for the original processing: A later analysis counted 65 million to 90 million unique TCR beta chains across the 640 or so repertoires, and 10 million to 11 million of these chains were shared by at least two donors. Raw reads were error-corrected and collapsed into unique sequences with a nearest-neighbor algorithm that merged closely related sequences to remove PCR and sequencing errors. Alignment of CDR3 sequences to IMGT reference sequences was used to assign V, D and J gene segments. Each retained sequence needed at least a six-nucleotide match to both a V gene segment and a J gene segment. A rearrangement counted as productive if the CDR3 had no stop codons and remained in frame with V and J, and every other rearrangement counted as non-productive. Following IMGT convention, CDR3 was defined as the stretch from the second conserved V-encoded cysteine to the conserved J-encoded phenylalanine. In an earlier analysis of roughly 580 of the donors, sequences lacking an unambiguous match to a single V gene segment were excluded. In an earlier analysis of 587 of the donors, V segments were called functional above 56.7% productive rearrangements and were called segregating when the between-donor standard deviation exceeded 5%. A statistical classification framework was built to diagnose cytomegalovirus status from the catalog of TCR beta chain sequences. In a later analysis, TCR nucleotide sequences were compared against IMGT/GENE-DB human TR gene sequences so that V and J genes could be assigned. In a later analysis, CDR3 sequences and most-parsimonious VDJ recombination scenarios were assigned using the TCRdist pipeline. In a later analysis, each TCR beta chain was defined by its CDR3 amino acid sequence together with its V-gene family, and reads lacking a unique V-gene family were excluded. A later analysis removed 550 to 700 highly shared, low-generation-probability nucleotide sequences to deal with suspected cross-contamination and a sequencing artifact. For each public chain, a later analysis derived a clonal expansion index from normalized ranks of inferred template counts within each repertoire. A later analysis computed generation probabilities with a VDJ recombination model fitted to out-of-frame rearrangements, and checked the results against IGoR. In a later analysis, hypergeometric tests were used to score TCR-TCR, TCR-HLA and TCR-CMV co-occurrence, with a repertoire-size bias correction applied to TCR pairs. To estimate false discovery rates, a later analysis permuted the HLA or CMV assignments 20 times. In a later analysis, co-occurring TCRs were grouped with DBSCAN, and TCRdist sequence similarity was added when clustering was performed within HLA-allele-positive subsets. Co-occurrence clustering excluded repertoires with fewer than 30,000 or more than 120,000 public chains, plus five with anomalous nucleotide sharing. As stored in TCRdb, this immuneACCESS dataset retains in-frame rearrangements with V and J assigned. A fraction of the clones does not appear; measured against another copy, unresolved V genes explain less than half of the discrepancy, and the remainder lacks a known reason. The DNA gave D and trimming, while V, J and clone size come from that table. The sample has 180,000 or so clones on record, about 79% of them singletons. Over 11% of the sample comes from the top ten.

The sequence was collected from a man in his fifties in good health and CMV-seropositive. The sequencing sample was made of PBMCs. The receptor chain draws on TRBV9 and TRBJ1-3; no D gene can be assigned with confidence. In nucleotide form, the sequence is TGTGCCAGCAGCGTAGAGAACAGAAACACCATATATTTT. It translates to CASSVENRNTIYF. When the CDR3 is completed using the reference TRBV9 and TRBJ1-3 genes on either side, the full variable domain is DSGVTQTPKHLITATGQRVTLRCSPRSGDLSVYWYQQSLDQGLQFLIQYYNGEERAKGNILERFSAQQFPDLHSELNLSSLELGDSALYFCASSVENRNTIYFGEGSWLTVV.